This T cell receptor beta chain was found in a study of cytomegalovirus exposure and HLA in healthy donors. Study background: From HLA-typed donors, an early data release held 70 million to 100 million unique TCRs. Regarding the study as a whole: There were a few CMV-associated chains whose specificity for CMV antigens was confirmed in vitro. Because they were indistinguishable, some V segments, including TRBV6-2 and TRBV6-3, were excluded.

The PCR had 60 Vbeta and 13 Jbeta primers. TCRdb keeps only in-frame clones here, not all; method: immunoSEQ multiplex PCR. Altogether a few hundred thousand clones are present, about nine tenths being singletons, with the ten largest covering about 1.7%. The CDR3 has 17 residues. Germline trimming cut 5 bases from V and 8 bases from J; bases unmatched to any gene: 17. CDR1 and CDR2 from the germline V gene are LNHDA and SQIVND (reference sequence). For this clone: Its target is unknown.

The sequencing sample was made of PBMCs. The clonotype originates from a girl aged 2 to 9 in good health and CMV-seronegative. The V gene is TRBV19, the J gene TRBJ2-1; 8 nucleotides match TRBD2. CDR3 loop: CASSPRAVGGRLDEQFF. As DNA, the CDR3 is TGTGCCAGTAGTCCCCGGGCCGTGGGCGGGAGGTTGGATGAGCAGTTCTTC.